The 3 T cell receptor beta chains listed next were all sequenced from one sample in a study of CD8 T cells in Susac syndrome. Random hexamers were used to reverse transcribe the RNA input (about 0.5 to 1 ug). One entry per CDR3 protein, called by TCRdb with MiXCR from the immunoSEQ multiplex PCR reads. The data contain about 150,000 distinct CDR3 sequences, approximately 93% of them singletons. Sequenced sample: CD8+ T cells from PBMCs. These receptors all stem from a human donor with multiple sclerosis.

The rearrangement uses TRBV4-3 and TRBJ2-5; a weak D match, TRBD1 (5 bases). The CDR3 has 15 residues. Germline CDR1 reads LGHNA; CDR2 reads YSLEER. Trimming removed 1 base from V and 5 bases from J, with 14 bases in between. CDR3 residues: CASSQVYGAGETQYF. The CDR3 region has the DNA TGCGCCAGCAGCCAAGTTTATGGGGCCGGGGAGACCCAGTACTTC.

J is TRBJ1-1 and V is TRBV27, with a weak D call TRBD1 (6 bases). V was trimmed by 11 bases and J by 2 bases, leaving 12 bases between them. The CDR3 sequence is 12 residues long. Per the germline V gene, CDR1 is MNHEY and CDR2 is SMNVEV (reference sequence). The CDR3 spells CAAWGGNTEAFF. CDR3 sequence (DNA): TGTGCCGCATGGGGGGGCAACACTGAAGCTTTCTTT.

The J gene is TRBJ2-7, the V gene TRBV5-6, with 9 bases that match TRBD2. CDR1 and CDR2 from the germline V gene are SGHDT and YYEEEE. The J segment lost 6 bases and the V segment lost 7 bases, leaving 11 bases of the junction unmatched. This CDR3 is 14 amino acids long. CDR3 amino acids: CASREERGAREQYF. The CDR3 DNA reads as TGTGCCAGCCGGGAGGAGCGGGGGGCCCGCGAGCAGTACTTC.